A single sample gave rise to the 4 T cell receptor beta chains below, sequenced in a study of T cell responses to AZD1222 COVID-19 vaccine. Method: immunoSEQ multiplex PCR; TCRdb's copy keeps in-frame clones and lacks some. Of around 100,000 clones in the sample, approximately 90% are singletons; the top ten hold 15% to 20%. Here the sequenced sample was peripheral blood, taken on day 0 of AZD1222 vaccination. The receptors derive from an adult in good health.

This chain uses TRBV4-1 with TRBJ1-2; D gene unclear. This CDR3 contains 17 residues. Trimming pared 0 bases from V and 3 bases from J, leaving 17 bases between. Germline assignment: CDR1 MGHRA and CDR2 YSYEKL. CDR3 protein: CASSQEVGARSYYGYTF. DNA for the CDR3: TGCGCCAGCAGCCAAGAGGTAGGAGCCAGGTCATACTATGGCTACACCTTC.

This clone has just a few counts. This sequence joins TRBV30 and TRBJ1-1; TRBD1 agrees at 7 bases. The length of the CDR3 is 17 residues. Germline lookup yields CDR1 GTSNPN and CDR2 SVGIG (reference sequence). V was pared by 6 bases and J by 0 bases, with 16 bases of the junction left unmatched. Here the CDR3 reads CACNLQGGLSMNTEAFF. CDR3 DNA sequence: TGTGCCTGTAACCTCCAGGGGGGGCTAAGCATGAACACTGAAGCTTTCTTT.

The J gene is TRBJ2-5, the V gene TRBV5-1; 7 bases align to TRBD1. Germline assignment: CDR1 SGHRS and CDR2 YFSETQ. V gave up 3 bases and J gave up 4 bases; unmatched junction bases: 6. This CDR3 is built from 14 residues. The CDR3 bases are TGCGCCAGCAGCTCGCTCGACAGGGCAGAGACCCAGTACTTC. It is translated as CASSSLDRAETQYF.

The V gene is TRBV3-1 (or the pseudogene TRBV3-2), the J gene TRBJ2-2; D is perhaps TRBD2 (6 bases). The CDR3 spans 17 residues. Germline V lookup: CDR1 LGHDT, CDR2 YNNKEL (reference sequence). V dropped 2 bases and J dropped 6 bases, with 19 bases sitting between them. CDR3 DNA: TGTGCCAGCAGCCAACCTGGGGACTGGGATGTGGCCGGGGAGCTGTTTTTT. This translates into CASSQPGDWDVAGELFF.